The clone carrying this TCR beta chain came up a few times. The CDR3 loop spans 15 amino acids. V shed 4 bases and J 4 bases; nucleotides not matched to a gene: 9. Germline CDR1 reads PRHDT; CDR2 reads FYEKMQ (reference sequence). The sample comes from a study of blood T cell repertoires in COVID-19. TCRdb's table, derived via immunoSEQ multiplex PCR, lists solely in-frame clones and lacks some. The sample has some 160,000 clones; 78% are singletons. What was sequenced was peripheral blood. The V call is TRBV13, the J call TRBJ1-1; 7 bases fit TRBD1. The TCR originated in an elderly woman with acute or convalescent COVID-19. The CDR3 DNA reads TGTGCCAGCAGCTCCCAACAGGGGCCGGGCACTGAAGCTTTCTTT. It specifies CASSSQQGPGTEAFF. The complete variable domain, with remaining parts taken from reference TRBV13 and TRBJ1-1, reads AAGVIQSPRHLIKEKRETATLKCYPIPRHDTVYWYQQGPGQDPQFLISFYEKMQSDKGSIPDRFSAQQFSDYHSELNMSSLELGDSALYFCASSSQQGPGTEAFFGQGTRLTVV.